This record covers a single TCR beta chain. Its recognized antigen is unknown. Per-base quality was not reported, and no clone a single base away is much larger than it. The donors were included in the validation cohort of roughly 120 subjects, a group kept apart from the roughly 670-subject first cohort. Libraries came from the immunoSEQ multiplex PCR assay. Regarding the original processing steps: A statistical classification framework was built to diagnose cytomegalovirus status from the catalog of TCR beta chain sequences. In TCRdb, the immuneACCESS table is reduced to in-frame sequences with V and J assigned. These tables do not hold every clone; where another copy was compared, an unresolved V gene accounts for under half, and the others remain unexplained. V, J and clone size are those of that table, while D and trimming were read from the DNA. The sample data list 150,000 to 200,000 clones, and roughly 90% of these were observed just once. The top ten clones comprise about a tenth of the sample.

V lost 2 bases and J lost 7 bases; the stretch between them is 9 bases long. Via the germline V gene, CDR1 is SGHTA and CDR2 FQGNSA. There are 13 amino acids in the CDR3, from cysteine to phenylalanine inclusive. Kept here is only the CDR3 DNA, which spans 39 bases and is read in frame from base 1. The data are from a study of cytomegalovirus exposure and HLA in healthy donors (TCRdb year 2017). Broadly, across the study: According to a later analysis, the 120 or so validation repertoires were produced on the same platform as the 700 or so repertoires of the first cohort. The study combined high-throughput TCR immunosequencing, statistical association of individual TCRs with disease status, and machine learning to predict cytomegalovirus infection status. The study was designed to test whether signatures of past pathogen exposure could be identified by cataloging public T cell receptors. Besides the first cohort of 550 to 750 subjects, a separate validation cohort made up of over 95 different subjects was used.

General findings and caveats noted by the study authors: Most TCR sequences were seen in very few donors, while some public TCRs were found in many individuals. In vitro tests confirmed that a few of the cytomegalovirus-associated TCR beta chains recognize cytomegalovirus antigens. The classifier was reported to diagnose cytomegalovirus status with high specificity and sensitivity in both the original cohort and the validation cohort. The authors suggested that the approach could potentially be extended to other disease states and immunological phenotypes. All 120 or so repertoires were used to score co-occurrence in the validation cohort in a later analysis, because that analysis had no HLA typing for the cohort. The study gave a list of 150 to 200 TCR beta chains associated with cytomegalovirus. Of the cluster scores, roughly 93% were above 0 in a later analysis, which found that TCRs clustered in the first cohort also tended to co-occur in the 120 validation repertoires.

Sequenced input: PBMCs. This receptor was taken from a woman younger than 30 in good health and CMV-seropositive. The chain employs TRBV7-2 and TRBJ1-5; 5 matching bases give a weak D call of TRBD1. In nucleotides, the sequence is TGTGCCAGCAGCTTAAAGGGGTTCCAGCCCCAGCATTTT. This codes for CASSLKGFQPQHF.